Listed here are 21 T cell receptor beta chains from one sample, sequenced in a study of CD8 T cells in Susac syndrome. It was with random hexamers that roughly 0.5 to 1 ug RNA was reverse transcribed. TCRdb passed the immunoSEQ multiplex PCR reads through MiXCR, listing each CDR3 protein once. The data hold about 150,000 distinct CDR3 sequences, with approximately 94% observed a single time. Sequenced material: CD4+ T cells from PBMCs. Source of these receptors: a human donor with Susac syndrome.

The chain is built from TRBV5-4 and TRBJ2-7, with 11 nucleotides matching TRBD2. With V trimmed by 4 bases and J by 3 bases, 3 bases remained unmatched. The CDR3 consists of 14 residues. Germline V gene data show CDR1 as SGHNT and CDR2 as YYREEE (reference sequence). CDR3 in amino acids: CASSLTSGSYEQYF. CDR3 in DNA: TGTGCCAGCAGCCTTACTAGCGGGAGCTACGAGCAGTACTTC.

This clonotype was recorded only once. Here the CDR3 DNA reads TGCAGTGCGCTTAGCGGGAGGGTATTCACCGGGGAGCTGTTTTTT. Translating gives CSALSGRVFTGELFF. This sequence joins TRBV20-1 and TRBJ2-2; 11 positions agree with TRBD2. The CDR3 has 15 amino acids. The V gene end was trimmed by 6 bases and the J gene end by 4 bases; junction bases not matched to a gene: 7. Germline V lookup: CDR1 DFQATT, CDR2 SNEGSKA (reference sequence).

The genes are TRBV27 and TRBJ1-1, with TRBD1 as a possible D gene (5 bases). V was shortened by 4 bases and J by 7 bases, with 13 bases between the two germline ends. Germline assignment: CDR1 MNHEY and CDR2 SMNVEV (reference sequence). The CDR3 sequence is 13 residues long. The CDR3 spells CASSWGSPDEAFF. The CDR3 nucleotides read TGTGCCAGCAGTTGGGGGTCTCCTGATGAAGCTTTCTTT.

The V gene is TRBV7-2, the J gene TRBJ1-6; D may be TRBD1 (6 bases). Germline lookup yields CDR1 SGHTA and CDR2 FQGNSA. The CDR3 is 15 amino acids. V dropped 1 base and J dropped 8 bases, with 12 bases sitting between them. CDR3 DNA: TGTGCCAGCAGCTTAGTAGGGTACAGGGATTCACCCCTCCACTTT. Protein: CASSLVGYRDSPLHF.

The table lists this clonotype with a few counts. The rearrangement links TRBV12-3 or TRBV12-4 to TRBJ1-2; D unclear. The CDR3 length is 12 residues. Trimming took 3 bases from V and 5 from J, leaving 7 bases between them. The chain's CDR3 is CASSLAAYGYTF. The CDR3 DNA sequence: TGTGCCAGCAGTTTGGCCGCTTATGGCTACACCTTC.

The chain uses TRBV11-2 and TRBJ1-1; D gene ambiguous. CDR3 length: 14 residues. Germline V lookup: CDR1 SGHAT, CDR2 FQNNGV. The V and J ends lost 3 bases and 0 bases respectively, with 8 bases between them. CDR3 DNA sequence: TGTGCCAGCAGCTTCCAAAGGATGAACACTGAAGCTTTCTTT. This encodes CASSFQRMNTEAFF.

The V and J genes are TRBV7-2 and TRBJ2-1, with D possibly being TRBD2 (5 bases). CDR1 and CDR2 (germline): SGHTA, FQGNSA. The CDR3 runs to 14 residues. Trimming cost V 4 bases and J 9 bases, with 16 bases left between them. The CDR3, as DNA: TGTGCCAGCAGCTCCGTTTCGGGGATTGGTGAGCAGTTCTTC. Protein sequence: CASSSVSGIGEQFF.

J is TRBJ2-3 and V is TRBV7-2; possibly TRBD2 for D (5 bases). The ends were cut back, 1 base at V and 8 bases at J, with 13 bases in the middle. This CDR3 region has 14 residues. Germline values: CDR1 SGHTA, CDR2 FQGNSA. The CDR3 loop is CASSLDGDRGTQYF. CDR3 nucleotides: TGTGCCAGCAGCTTAGACGGCGATCGGGGTACGCAGTATTTT.

V is TRBV12-3 or TRBV12-4 and J is TRBJ1-4; 9 positions match TRBD1. The junction had 2 bases not matched to a gene; V was cut back by 8 bases and J by 7 bases. This CDR3 is built from 12 residues. This CDR3 reads CASRDRVEKLFF. In DNA form, the CDR3 reads TGTGCCAGCCGGGACAGGGTTGAAAAACTGTTTTTT.

This rearrangement joins TRBV6-1 to TRBJ2-4, with D perhaps TRBD1 (6 bases). The V gene lost 6 bases and the J gene lost 7 bases, with 13 bases spanning the gap. Per germline, CDR1 MNHNS and CDR2 SASEGT. The CDR3 extends over 13 amino acids. The CDR3 loop reads CASRQGEGNIQYF. CDR3 coding DNA: TGTGCCAGCAGACAGGGAGAGGGCAACATTCAGTACTTC.

The J gene is TRBJ2-3, the V gene TRBV7-8; D gene ambiguous. V dropped 3 bases and J dropped 4 bases, with 11 bases sitting between them. The germline V gene encodes CDR1 SGHVS and CDR2 FQNEAQ. CDR3 length: 14 amino acids. The CDR3 DNA reads TGTGCCAGCAGCTTCCAGGCCCGGGCAGATACGCAGTATTTT. Protein sequence: CASSFQARADTQYF.

The gene calls are TRBV5-1 and TRBJ2-2, with D perhaps TRBD1 (6 bases). CDR1 is SGHRS and CDR2 is YFSETQ in the germline V gene. The CDR3 is 15 residues long. Trimming stripped 4 bases from V and 6 bases from J, with 16 bases between. The CDR3 reads CASSVTTGWAGELFF. The CDR3 DNA reads TGCGCCAGCAGCGTAACTACAGGGTGGGCCGGGGAGCTGTTTTTT.

The chain employs TRBV6-1 and TRBJ1-5; 7 nucleotides agree with TRBD1. With 1 base clipped from V and 6 bases from J, the junction kept 6 bases outside the gene matches. CDR1 is MNHNS, CDR2 SASEGT, per germline. The CDR3 runs to 15 residues. CDR3 DNA: TGTGCCAGCAGTGAAGGGGGGACAGTTCTTCAGCCCCAGCATTTT. Protein sequence: CASSEGGTVLQPQHF.

CDR3 sequence reads: CASSQGVLRETQYF. CDR3 nucleotide sequence: TGTGCCAGCAGCCAAGGGGTGCTAAGGGAGACCCAGTACTTC. The chain combines TRBV14 with TRBJ2-5; D unresolved. V lost 1 base and J 5 bases, leaving 11 bases between the germline ends. Germline values: CDR1 SGHDN, CDR2 FVKESK. There are 14 residues in the CDR3.

The chain couples TRBV7-8 to TRBJ2-5, with D unclear. This CDR3 spans 16 amino acids. Trimming left V 2 bases short and J 2 bases short, with 15 bases between. Germline V CDR1 and CDR2: SGHVS, FQNEAQ. CDR3 nucleotides: TGTGCCAGCAGCTTATTGGGAACTCTGGGGCAAGAGACCCAGTACTTC. This translates into CASSLLGTLGQETQYF.

The chain couples TRBV12-3 or TRBV12-4 to TRBJ2-5; a possible D gene is TRBD2 (6 bases). With 2 bases removed from V and 2 bases from J, the gap between germline ends came to 12 bases. CDR3 length equals 15 residues. The DNA for the CDR3 is TGTGCCAGCAGTTTACGGACTACGCAACAAGAGACCCAGTACTTC. It yields the protein CASSLRTTQQETQYF.

The chain joins TRBV11-1 to TRBJ2-7; TRBD1 might be the D (5 bases). The CDR3 totals 13 residues. V lost 0 bases to trimming and J lost 5 bases, with 8 bases between them. Germline CDR1 is SGHAT and CDR2 is FQDESV (reference sequence). DNA for the CDR3: TGTGCCAGCAGCTTAGCCAGGGCGCACGAGCAGTACTTC. It specifies CASSLARAHEQYF.

This chain links TRBV27 with TRBJ1-5; the match to TRBD1 covers 8 bases. This CDR3 spans 13 amino acids. V shed 8 bases, J shed 7 bases, and the junction held 7 bases outside the gene matches. CDR1 and CDR2 from the germline V gene are MNHEY and SMNVEV (reference sequence). The CDR3 coding sequence is TGTGCCAGCTCCGAGGACAGGGTCCAGCCCCAGCATTTT. Translated: CASSEDRVQPQHF.

The rearrangement uses TRBV30 and TRBJ2-4; TRBD1 matches 9 bases. The CDR3 runs 12 residues. V was pared by 5 bases and J by 7 bases, with 3 bases of the junction left unmatched. Germline V CDR1 and CDR2: GTSNPN, SVGIG (reference sequence). For the CDR3, the DNA is TGTGCCTGGGAACAGGGGGCGAACATTCAGTACTTC. Translation: CAWEQGANIQYF.

This clonotype showed up just once. The chain carries TRBV10-3 and TRBJ1-2; 9 nucleotides agree with TRBD1. CDR3 size: 13 residues. CDR1 and CDR2 from the germline V gene are ENHRY and SYGVKD. Unmatched junction bases numbered 4, after V lost 3 bases and J lost 8 bases. The DNA for the CDR3 is TGTGCCATCAGTGACCGGGACAGGGTCGGCTACACCTTC. Protein: CAISDRDRVGYTF.

This clonotype was counted a single time. The chain is built from TRBV30 and TRBJ1-5, with D hard to call. The CDR3 length is 13 residues. V was pared by 3 bases and J by 7 bases, with 13 bases between. Germline loops: CDR1 GTSNPN, CDR2 SVGIG (reference sequence). This CDR3 is CAWSVGSHQPQHF. CDR3 sequence (DNA): TGTGCCTGGAGCGTAGGGTCGCACCAGCCCCAGCATTTT.